This T cell receptor beta chain was captured by sequencing in a study of blood T cell repertoires in COVID-19. Study as a whole: COVID-19 samples collected from the United States, Italy and Spain covered acute and convalescent phases.

In the study's own analysis: Reference gene primer amplification gave nucleated cell count estimates. TCRdb's copy holds only in-frame clones and misses some; the assay was immunoSEQ multiplex PCR. For V, J and clone size, that table is used; D and trimming come from the DNA. The sample includes 150,000 or so clones, around 84% seen only once; the top ten take about 19%. The CDR3 consists of 15 residues. Unmatched junction bases numbered 7, after V lost 0 bases and J lost 7 bases. The germline CDR1 and CDR2 sequences are SGHRS and YFSETQ. Sequencing was done on a sample of peripheral blood. The chain employs TRBV5-1 and TRBJ2-1, with 7 bases that match TRBD2. This TCR came from a woman over 75 with acute or convalescent COVID-19. The CDR3 is CASSLGGREYNEQFF. The CDR3 DNA is TGCGCCAGCAGCTTGGGCGGGAGAGAATATAATGAGCAGTTCTTC.